The clone carrying this T cell receptor beta chain has just a few counts. Antigen: not known. The CDR3 covers 16 residues. Trimming removed 0 bases at V and 4 bases at J, with 13 bases between. The germline gives CDR1 LGHNA, CDR2 YSLEER. The record originates from a study of CD8 T cells in ankylosing spondylitis. Broader study findings: Ankylosing spondylitis blood appeared to carry a characteristic TCR beta motif of under ten highly homologous variants. Disease-linked clones bore a CD8+ phenotype, appearing relatively rarely in peripheral blood. Certain motif variants had earlier appeared in reactive arthritis synovial fluid and blood. Disease-associated clones were reportedly significantly overrepresented in matched ankylosing spondylitis synovial fluid.

Quantitative 5'-RACE with molecular barcodes was used to make the TCR beta libraries. TCRdb re-called the 5' RACE reads through MiXCR, storing one row per CDR3 protein. Of roughly 700,000 distinct CDR3 sequences detected, 15% to 20% appear once; the ten largest clones hold under 20%. J is TRBJ2-1 and V is TRBV4-3; possible D gene TRBD1, 6 bases. Source material: blood, either unsorted or a sorted T cell fraction (not recorded which). This clonotype was obtained from a male donor with ankylosing spondylitis. CDR3 in amino acids: CASSQDGRGYYNEQFF. Here the CDR3 DNA reads TGCGCCAGCAGCCAAGATGGCAGGGGATATTACAATGAGCAGTTCTTC.